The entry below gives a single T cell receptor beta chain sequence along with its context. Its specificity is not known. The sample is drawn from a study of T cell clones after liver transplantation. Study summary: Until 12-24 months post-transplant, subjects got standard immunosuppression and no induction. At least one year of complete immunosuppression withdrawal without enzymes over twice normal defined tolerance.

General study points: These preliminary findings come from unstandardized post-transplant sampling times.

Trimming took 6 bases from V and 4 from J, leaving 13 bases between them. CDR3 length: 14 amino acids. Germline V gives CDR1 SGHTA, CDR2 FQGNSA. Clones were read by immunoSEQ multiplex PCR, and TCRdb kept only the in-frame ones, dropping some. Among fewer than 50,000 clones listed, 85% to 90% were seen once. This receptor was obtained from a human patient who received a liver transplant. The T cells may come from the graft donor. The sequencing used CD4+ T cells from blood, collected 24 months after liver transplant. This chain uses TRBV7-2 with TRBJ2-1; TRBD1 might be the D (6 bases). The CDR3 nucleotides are TGTGCCAGCAGTAACCTTAGGGGGTACAATGAGCAGTTCTTC. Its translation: CASSNLRGYNEQFF.